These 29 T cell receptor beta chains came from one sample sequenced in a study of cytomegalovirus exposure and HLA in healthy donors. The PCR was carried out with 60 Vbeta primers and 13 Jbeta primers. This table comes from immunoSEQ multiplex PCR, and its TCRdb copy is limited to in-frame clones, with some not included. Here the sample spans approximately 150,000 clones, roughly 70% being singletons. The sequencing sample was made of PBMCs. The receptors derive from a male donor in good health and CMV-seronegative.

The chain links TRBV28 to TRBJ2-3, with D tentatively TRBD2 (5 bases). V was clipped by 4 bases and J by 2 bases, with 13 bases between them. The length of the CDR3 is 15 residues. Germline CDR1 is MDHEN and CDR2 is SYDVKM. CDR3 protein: CASSSTAANTDTQYF. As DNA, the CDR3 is TGTGCCAGCAGTTCCACAGCGGCAAACACAGATACGCAGTATTTT.

CDR3 in amino acids: CASTQWTELQPQHF. DNA of the CDR3: TGTGCCAGTACCCAATGGACAGAACTTCAGCCCCAGCATTTT. This chain connects TRBV19 to TRBJ1-5; a possible D gene is TRBD1 (6 bases). Germline CDR1 is LNHDA and CDR2 is SQIVND (reference sequence). The CDR3 sequence is 14 residues long. Trimming took off 7 bases at V and 6 bases at J, with 16 bases between the two ends.

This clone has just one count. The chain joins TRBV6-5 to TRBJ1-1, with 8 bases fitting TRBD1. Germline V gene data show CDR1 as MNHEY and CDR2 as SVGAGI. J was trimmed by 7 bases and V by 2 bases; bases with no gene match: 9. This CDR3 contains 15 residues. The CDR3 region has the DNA TGTGCCAGCAGTTACGAGGCAGGGGGCAGGGGTGAAGCTTTCTTT. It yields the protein CASSYEAGGRGEAFF.

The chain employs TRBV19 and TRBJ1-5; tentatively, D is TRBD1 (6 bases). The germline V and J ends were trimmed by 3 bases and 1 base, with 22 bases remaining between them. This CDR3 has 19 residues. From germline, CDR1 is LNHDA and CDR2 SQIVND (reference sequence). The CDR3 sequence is CASSIGHGTSQRSNQPQHF. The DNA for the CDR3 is TGTGCCAGTAGTATTGGGCACGGGACATCCCAAAGGAGCAATCAGCCCCAGCATTTT. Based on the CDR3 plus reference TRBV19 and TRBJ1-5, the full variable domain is DGGITQSPKYLFRKEGQNVTLSCEQNLNHDAMYWYRQDPGQGLRLIYYSQIVNDFQKGDIAEGYSVSREKKESFPLTVTSAQKNPTAFYLCASSIGHGTSQRSNQPQHFGDGTRLSIL.

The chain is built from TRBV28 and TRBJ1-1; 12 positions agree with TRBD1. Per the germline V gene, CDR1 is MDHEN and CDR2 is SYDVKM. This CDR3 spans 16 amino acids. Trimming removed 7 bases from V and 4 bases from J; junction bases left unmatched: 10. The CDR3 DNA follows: TGTGCCAGCACCCCCGGGACAGGGGGCATTCGCACTGAAGCTTTCTTT. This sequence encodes CASTPGTGGIRTEAFF.

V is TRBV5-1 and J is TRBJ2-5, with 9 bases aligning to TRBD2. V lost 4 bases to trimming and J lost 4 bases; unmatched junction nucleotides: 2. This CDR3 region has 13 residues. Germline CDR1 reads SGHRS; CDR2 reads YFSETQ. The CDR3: CASSGAGGETQYF. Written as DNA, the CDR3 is TGCGCCAGCAGCGGAGCGGGAGGAGAGACCCAGTACTTC.

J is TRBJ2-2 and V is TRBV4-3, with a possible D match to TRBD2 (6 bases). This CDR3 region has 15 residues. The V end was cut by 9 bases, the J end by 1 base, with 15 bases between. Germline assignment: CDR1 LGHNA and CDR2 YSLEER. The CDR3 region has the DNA TGCGCCAGGTACGGGGGATGGGGGAACACCGGGGAGCTGTTTTTT. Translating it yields CARYGGWGNTGELFF.

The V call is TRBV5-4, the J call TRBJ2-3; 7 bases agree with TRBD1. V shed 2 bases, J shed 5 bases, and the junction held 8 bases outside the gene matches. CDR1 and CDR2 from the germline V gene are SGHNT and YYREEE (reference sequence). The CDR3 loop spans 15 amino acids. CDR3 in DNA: TGTGCCAGCAGCTTTTCAAAGGGGGCGAAAGATACGCAGTATTTT. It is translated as CASSFSKGAKDTQYF.

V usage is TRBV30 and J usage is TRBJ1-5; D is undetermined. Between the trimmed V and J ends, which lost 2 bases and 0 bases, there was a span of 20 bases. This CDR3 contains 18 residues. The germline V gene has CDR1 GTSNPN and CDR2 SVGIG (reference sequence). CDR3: CAWSPGSRSAYSNQPQHF. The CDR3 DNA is TGTGCCTGGAGTCCCGGCTCAAGAAGCGCTTATAGCAATCAGCCCCAGCATTTT.

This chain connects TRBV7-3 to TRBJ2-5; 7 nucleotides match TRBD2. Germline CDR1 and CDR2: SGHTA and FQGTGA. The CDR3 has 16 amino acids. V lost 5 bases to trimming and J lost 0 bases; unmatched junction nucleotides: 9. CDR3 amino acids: CASSKGGTTNQETQYF. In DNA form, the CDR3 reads TGTGCCAGCAGCAAGGGAGGGACTACCAACCAAGAGACCCAGTACTTC. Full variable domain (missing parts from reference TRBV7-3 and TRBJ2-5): GAGVSQTPSNKVTEKGKYVELRCDPISGHTALYWYRQSLGQGPEFLIYFQGTGAADDSGLPNDRFFAVRPEGSVSTLKIQRTERGDSAVYLCASSKGGTTNQETQYFGPGTRLLVL.

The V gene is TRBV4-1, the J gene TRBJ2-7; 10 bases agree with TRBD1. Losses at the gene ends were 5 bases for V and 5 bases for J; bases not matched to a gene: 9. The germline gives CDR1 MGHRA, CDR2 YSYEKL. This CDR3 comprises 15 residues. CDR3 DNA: TGCGCCAGCAGCTCCCGGGACAGGGGCCCGAACGAGCAGTACTTC. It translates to CASSSRDRGPNEQYF.

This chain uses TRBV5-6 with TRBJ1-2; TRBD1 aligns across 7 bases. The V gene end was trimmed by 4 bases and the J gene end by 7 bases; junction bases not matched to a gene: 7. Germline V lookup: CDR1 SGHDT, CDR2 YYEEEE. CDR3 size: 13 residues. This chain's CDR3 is CASSSDRVGGYTF. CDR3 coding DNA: TGTGCCAGCAGCAGTGACAGGGTGGGTGGCTACACCTTC.

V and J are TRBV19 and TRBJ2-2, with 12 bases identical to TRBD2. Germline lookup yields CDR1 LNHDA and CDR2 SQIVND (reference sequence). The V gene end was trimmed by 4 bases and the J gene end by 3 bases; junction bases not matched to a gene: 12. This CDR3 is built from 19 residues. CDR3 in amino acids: CASSNPLRLAGGHTGELFF. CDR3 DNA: TGTGCCAGTAGTAACCCCCTACGTCTAGCGGGAGGGCACACCGGGGAGCTGTTTTTT. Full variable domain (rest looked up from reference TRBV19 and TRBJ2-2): DGGITQSPKYLFRKEGQNVTLSCEQNLNHDAMYWYRQDPGQGLRLIYYSQIVNDFQKGDIAEGYSVSREKKESFPLTVTSAQKNPTAFYLCASSNPLRLAGGHTGELFFGEGSRLTVL.

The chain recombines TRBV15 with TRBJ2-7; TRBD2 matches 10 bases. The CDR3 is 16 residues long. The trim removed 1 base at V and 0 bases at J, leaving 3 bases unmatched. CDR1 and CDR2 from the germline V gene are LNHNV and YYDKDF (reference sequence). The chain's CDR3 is CATSRGSGGISYEQYF. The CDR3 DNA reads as TGTGCCACCAGCAGAGGTAGCGGGGGGATCTCCTACGAGCAGTACTTC.

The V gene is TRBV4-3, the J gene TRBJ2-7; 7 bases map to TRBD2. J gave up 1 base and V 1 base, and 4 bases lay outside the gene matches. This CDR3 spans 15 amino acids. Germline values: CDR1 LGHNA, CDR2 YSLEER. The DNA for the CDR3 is TGCGCCAGCAGCCAAGTTACTAGCGAGTCCTACGAGCAGTACTTC. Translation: CASSQVTSESYEQYF.

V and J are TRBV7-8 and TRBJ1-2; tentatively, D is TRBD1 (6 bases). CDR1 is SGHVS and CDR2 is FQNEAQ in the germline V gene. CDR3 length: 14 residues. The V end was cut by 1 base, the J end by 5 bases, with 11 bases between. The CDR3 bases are TGTGCCAGCAGCTTAGGGACAGAAACGTATGGCTACACCTTC. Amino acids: CASSLGTETYGYTF.

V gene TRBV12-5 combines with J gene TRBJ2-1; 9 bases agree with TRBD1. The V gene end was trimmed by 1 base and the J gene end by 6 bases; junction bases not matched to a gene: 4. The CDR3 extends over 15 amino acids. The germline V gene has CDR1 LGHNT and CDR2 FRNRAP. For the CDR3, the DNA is TGTGCTAGTGGTTTGGGGGACAGGGTGGGCAATGAGCAGTTCTTC. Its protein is CASGLGDRVGNEQFF.

CDR3 coding DNA: TGTGCCAGCAGCTTAGATCTAGCGGGATTTGAGACCCAGTACTTC. Encoded protein: CASSLDLAGFETQYF. This chain links TRBV7-3 with TRBJ2-5; 9 positions match TRBD2. J gave up 5 bases and V 2 bases, and 6 bases lay outside the gene matches. CDR3 size: 15 residues. The germline V gene has CDR1 SGHTA and CDR2 FQGTGA.

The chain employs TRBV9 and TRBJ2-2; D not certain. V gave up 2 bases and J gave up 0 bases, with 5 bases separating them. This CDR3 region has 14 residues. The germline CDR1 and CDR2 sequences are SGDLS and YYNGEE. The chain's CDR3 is CASSVNSNTGELFF. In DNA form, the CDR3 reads TGTGCCAGCAGCGTGAACTCGAACACCGGGGAGCTGTTTTTT.

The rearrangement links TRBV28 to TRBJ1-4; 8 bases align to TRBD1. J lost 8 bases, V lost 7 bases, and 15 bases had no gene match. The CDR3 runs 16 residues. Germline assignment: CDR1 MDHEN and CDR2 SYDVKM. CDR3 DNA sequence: TGTGCCAGCACCGAATCCCCTTCAGGGGGCTGGGAAAAACTGTTTTTT. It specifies CASTESPSGGWEKLFF.

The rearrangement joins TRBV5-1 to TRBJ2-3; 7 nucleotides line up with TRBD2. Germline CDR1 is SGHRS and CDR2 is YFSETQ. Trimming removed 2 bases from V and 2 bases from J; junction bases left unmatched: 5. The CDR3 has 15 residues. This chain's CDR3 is CASSFGGGITDTQYF. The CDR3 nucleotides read TGCGCCAGCAGCTTTGGGGGGGGGATCACAGATACGCAGTATTTT.

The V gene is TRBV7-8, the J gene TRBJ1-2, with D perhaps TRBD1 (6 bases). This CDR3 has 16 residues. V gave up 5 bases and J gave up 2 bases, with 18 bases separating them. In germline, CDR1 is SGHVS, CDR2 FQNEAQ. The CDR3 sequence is CASSGRPGTNNYGYTF. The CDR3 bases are TGTGCCAGCAGCGGACGGCCCGGGACAAACAACTATGGCTACACCTTC.

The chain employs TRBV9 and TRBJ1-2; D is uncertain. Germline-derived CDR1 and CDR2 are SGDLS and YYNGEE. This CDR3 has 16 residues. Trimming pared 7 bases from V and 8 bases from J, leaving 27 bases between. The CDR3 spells CASGSLVAGLGSGYTF. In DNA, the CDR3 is TGTGCCAGCGGTTCCTTAGTGGCAGGCCTAGGGAGCGGCTACACCTTC.

Written as DNA, the CDR3 is TGTGCCAGCAGTGGCGGGGGGGGCATCGGTCGGTTCTTCGAGCAGTACTTC. Encoded protein: CASSGGGGIGRFFEQYF. J is TRBJ2-7 and V is TRBV28; 9 positions match TRBD2. Trimming removed 5 bases from V and 6 bases from J; junction bases left unmatched: 17. The CDR3 totals 17 residues. In germline, CDR1 is MDHEN, CDR2 SYDVKM.

The CDR3 protein is CASTGGDTGNTEAFF. The CDR3 bases are TGTGCCAGTACCGGGGGGGACACAGGGAACACTGAAGCTTTCTTT. The rearrangement uses TRBV19 and TRBJ1-1; tentatively, D is TRBD1 (6 bases). CDR1 is LNHDA, CDR2 SQIVND, per germline (reference sequence). Trimming removed 7 bases from V and 1 base from J, with 16 bases in between. This CDR3 has 15 residues. The variable domain in full, completed from reference TRBV19 and TRBJ1-1, reads DGGITQSPKYLFRKEGQNVTLSCEQNLNHDAMYWYRQDPGQGLRLIYYSQIVNDFQKGDIAEGYSVSREKKESFPLTVTSAQKNPTAFYLCASTGGDTGNTEAFFGQGTRLTVV.

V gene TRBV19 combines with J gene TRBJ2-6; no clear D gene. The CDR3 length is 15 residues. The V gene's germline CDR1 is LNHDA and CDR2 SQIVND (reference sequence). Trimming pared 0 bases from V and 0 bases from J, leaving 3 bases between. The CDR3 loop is CASSIDSSGANVLTF. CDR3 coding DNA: TGTGCCAGTAGTATAGACAGCTCTGGGGCCAACGTCCTGACTTTC.

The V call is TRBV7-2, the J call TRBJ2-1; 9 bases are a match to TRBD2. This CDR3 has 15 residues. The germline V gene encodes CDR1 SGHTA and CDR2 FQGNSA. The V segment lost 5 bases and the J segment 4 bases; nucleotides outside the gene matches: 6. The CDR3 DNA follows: TGTGCCAGCAGCCCAGGGACTAGCCCATACAATGAGCAGTTCTTC. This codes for CASSPGTSPYNEQFF. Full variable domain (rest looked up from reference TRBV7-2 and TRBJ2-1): GAGVSQSPSNKVTEKGKDVELRCDPISGHTALYWYRQSLGQGLEFLIYFQGNSAPDKSGLPSDRFSAERTGGSVSTLTIQRTQQEDSAVYLCASSPGTSPYNEQFFGPGTRLTVL.

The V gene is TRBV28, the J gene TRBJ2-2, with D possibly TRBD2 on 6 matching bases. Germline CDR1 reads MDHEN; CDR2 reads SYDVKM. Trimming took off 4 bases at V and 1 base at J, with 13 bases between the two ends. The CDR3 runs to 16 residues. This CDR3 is CASSSLRRENTGELFF. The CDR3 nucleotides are TGTGCCAGCAGTTCCCTCAGGAGGGAGAACACCGGGGAGCTGTTTTTT.

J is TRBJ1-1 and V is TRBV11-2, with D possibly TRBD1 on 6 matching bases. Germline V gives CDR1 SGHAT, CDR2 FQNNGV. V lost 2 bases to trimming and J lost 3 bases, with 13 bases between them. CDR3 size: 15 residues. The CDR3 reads CASSLSGVAHTEAFF. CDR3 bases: TGTGCCAGCAGCTTATCAGGGGTTGCGCACACTGAAGCTTTCTTT.